The next 32 T cell receptor beta chains were all read from a single sample in a study of OX40 agonist ivuxolimab in advanced cancers. Generated by immunoSEQ multiplex PCR, the TCRdb table keeps only in-frame clones and is missing some. The profile shows 98,000 or so clones, approximately 90% of them singletons. Source: CD4+ or CD8+ T cells sorted from blood, taken in a trial of the OX40 agonist ivuxolimab. These receptors all stem from an adult with an advanced solid tumor such as melanoma, head and neck, liver or kidney cancer.

This chain links TRBV9 with TRBJ2-5; maybe TRBD2 (5 bases). The CDR3 extends over 14 amino acids. V lost 4 bases to trimming and J lost 5 bases, with 15 bases between them. Looked up from germline, CDR1 is SGDLS and CDR2 is YYNGEE. In DNA, the CDR3 is TGTGCCAGCAGCACGCCGGGAACCGCGGAGACCCAGTACTTC. Translated: CASSTPGTAETQYF.

The CDR3, as DNA: TGTGCCAGCACGATTCAAGAGACCCAGTACTTC. The encoded protein is CASTIQETQYF. The chain combines TRBV2 with TRBJ2-5; D call uncertain. V lost 7 bases to trimming and J lost 2 bases, with 5 bases between them. The germline gives CDR1 SNHLY, CDR2 FYNNEI. This CDR3 contains 11 residues.

This sequence joins TRBV7-2 and TRBJ2-1; D unresolved. V was trimmed by 2 bases and J by 9 bases, leaving 5 bases between them. The CDR3 contains 11 residues. In germline, CDR1 is SGHTA, CDR2 FQGNSA. CDR3 sequence reads: CASSLYSEQFF. CDR3 DNA: TGTGCCAGCAGCTTATATAGTGAGCAGTTCTTC.

A word on this clone: The conserved closing phenylalanine or tryptophan is absent in this CDR3, likely reflecting a read error. Because the CDR3's place on the DNA is in doubt, the DNA is left out and the CDR3 is given as listed by TCRdb. The chain has TRBV23-1 and TRBJ2-7. TRBV23-1 is an ORF for which the function is uncertain. 10 amino acids form the CDR3, both terminal residues included. The CDR3 sequence: CASRSGRYLL.

CDR3 in amino acids: CASTEGAGGSTDTQYF. The DNA for the CDR3 is TGTGCCAGTACGGAGGGAGCGGGGGGGAGCACAGATACGCAGTATTTT. The chain combines TRBV19 with TRBJ2-3, with TRBD2 identical over 10 bases. Per the germline V gene, CDR1 is LNHDA and CDR2 is SQIVND (reference sequence). This CDR3 is built from 16 residues. With 7 bases clipped from V and 0 bases from J, the junction kept 7 bases outside the gene matches.

This chain uses TRBV2 with TRBJ1-5; TRBD1 might be the D (5 bases). Looked up from germline, CDR1 is SNHLY and CDR2 is FYNNEI. The CDR3 runs 14 residues. Between the trimmed V and J ends, which lost 6 bases and 0 bases, there was a span of 9 bases. CDR3 sequence: CASRDIDSNQPQHF. Written as DNA, the CDR3 is TGTGCCAGCAGGGACATTGATAGCAATCAGCCCCAGCATTTT.

V gene TRBV18 combines with J gene TRBJ2-3; D unclear. The CDR3 totals 14 residues. Trimming removed 1 base at V and 1 base at J, with 6 bases between. Germline CDR1 reads KGHSH; CDR2 reads LQKENI. This CDR3 reads CASSPRPGTDTQYF. Written as DNA, the CDR3 is TGTGCCAGCTCACCACGCCCTGGCACAGATACGCAGTATTTT.

The chain couples TRBV5-1 to TRBJ2-3; D unclear. The CDR3 is 13 amino acids. Trimming took off 1 base at V and 3 bases at J, with 6 bases between the two ends. Germline assignment: CDR1 SGHRS and CDR2 YFSETQ. CDR3 nucleotide sequence: TGCGCCAGCAGCTTGAGGGAAACAGATACGCAGTATTTT. It encodes CASSLRETDTQYF.

This clone was observed a single time. The V gene is TRBV5-8, the J gene TRBJ1-2, with D possibly being TRBD1 (5 bases). Germline lookup yields CDR1 SGHTS and CDR2 YDEGEE. V was cut by 0 bases and J by 8 bases, with 11 bases left in between. This CDR3 has 13 residues. For the CDR3, the DNA is TGTGCCAGCAGCTTGGGGCCAGGGTACGGCTACACCTTC. Translating it yields CASSLGPGYGYTF.

This clone was observed a single time. The chain employs TRBV19 and TRBJ2-3; the D gene is possibly TRBD2 (5 bases). With 3 bases removed from V and 5 bases from J, the gap between germline ends came to 15 bases. Per germline, CDR1 LNHDA and CDR2 SQIVND (reference sequence). The CDR3 extends over 15 amino acids. CDR3 DNA: TGTGCCAGTAGTATCCAACAGACTGAGGGAGATACGCAGTATTTT. Protein sequence: CASSIQQTEGDTQYF.

The rearrangement joins TRBV30 to TRBJ1-2; weak D call: TRBD1 (5 bases). The germline V gene has CDR1 GTSNPN and CDR2 SVGIG (reference sequence). Deletions cut 8 bases from V and 4 bases from J, with 14 bases between. The CDR3 consists of 12 residues. The CDR3 DNA is TGTGCCGTTCAAGGGGCGATCTATGGCTACACCTTC. Amino acid sequence: CAVQGAIYGYTF.

The chain employs TRBV7-9 and TRBJ2-7, with TRBD1 identical over 10 bases. The CDR3 consists of 15 residues. Germline V gene lookup returns CDR1 SEHNR and CDR2 FQNEAQ (reference sequence). J lost 6 bases, V lost 5 bases, and 10 bases had no gene match. The CDR3 is CASSPWTGGFSEQYF. The CDR3 bases are TGTGCCAGCAGCCCCTGGACAGGGGGTTTCTCCGAGCAGTACTTC.

The chain combines TRBV18 with TRBJ1-2; perhaps TRBD1 as D (5 bases). The V end lost 5 bases, the J end lost 1 base, and 11 bases lay between the germline ends. There are 14 residues in the CDR3. Germline V gene lookup returns CDR1 KGHSH and CDR2 LQKENI. The CDR3 DNA reads as TGTGCCAGCTCATCACAGACAGATAACTATGGCTACACCTTC. Protein: CASSSQTDNYGYTF.

The J gene is TRBJ1-1, the V gene TRBV19, with 8 bases fitting TRBD1. V was pared by 6 bases and J by 3 bases, with 9 bases of the junction left unmatched. Germline CDR1 reads LNHDA; CDR2 reads SQIVND (reference sequence). The CDR3 has 15 residues. The CDR3 nucleotides are TGTGCCAGTAGACACGTGGGACAGGCGGACACTGAAGCTTTCTTT. Amino acid sequence: CASRHVGQADTEAFF.

The genes are TRBV4-2 and TRBJ2-1; 13 bases line up with TRBD2. V dropped 5 bases and J dropped 8; count of bases not matched to a gene: 6. Germline V gene lookup returns CDR1 LGHNA and CDR2 YNFKEQ. This CDR3 is built from 15 residues. This chain's CDR3 is CASSLSGTSGDEQFF. DNA for the CDR3: TGTGCCAGCAGCTTATCCGGGACTAGCGGGGATGAGCAGTTCTTC.

This chain joins TRBV10-3 and TRBJ2-3; 8 bases map to TRBD2. Germline V gene sequence: CDR1 ENHRY, CDR2 SYGVKD. The V segment lost 0 bases and the J segment 0 bases; nucleotides outside the gene matches: 8. The length of the CDR3 is 18 residues. CDR3 coding DNA: TGTGCCATCAGTGAGTCGAAGAGCGGGAGCCACAGCACAGATACGCAGTATTTT. It is translated as CAISESKSGSHSTDTQYF.

The chain couples TRBV6-6 to TRBJ1-1; D perhaps matches TRBD1 (6 bases). The germline V gene has CDR1 MNHNY and CDR2 SVGAGI (reference sequence). The V end was cut by 4 bases, the J end by 5 bases, with 17 bases between. This CDR3 region has 15 residues. In DNA, the CDR3 is TGTGCCAGCAGTTCTCACAGGGATCATCTGACTGAAGCTTTCTTT. The encoded protein is CASSSHRDHLTEAFF.

The chain employs TRBV11-2 and TRBJ2-5, with TRBD1 matching over 8 bases. This CDR3 region has 14 residues. The ends lost 3 bases at V and 2 bases at J; junction bases unmatched: 2. Germline CDR1 SGHAT, CDR2 FQNNGV. CDR3 sequence: CASSFRQGQETQYF. CDR3 coding DNA: TGTGCCAGCAGCTTTCGACAGGGGCAAGAGACCCAGTACTTC.

DNA for the CDR3: TGCGCCAGCAGCTTAAACGGCGGACCTCAAGAGACCCAGTACTTC. This sequence encodes CASSLNGGPQETQYF. The chain has TRBV5-1 and TRBJ2-5; D ambiguous. The V gene lost 2 bases and the J gene lost 2 bases, with 13 bases spanning the gap. Germline V gene data show CDR1 as SGHRS and CDR2 as YFSETQ. The CDR3 extends over 15 amino acids.

CDR3 protein: CASSEASSSSYNEQFF. The CDR3 DNA sequence: TGTGCCAGCAGCGAAGCCTCTTCAAGCTCCTACAATGAGCAGTTCTTC. The chain employs TRBV9 and TRBJ2-1, with unresolved D. The CDR3 extends over 16 amino acids. Trimming cost V 3 bases and J 0 bases, with 13 bases left between them. CDR1 is SGDLS and CDR2 is YYNGEE in the germline V gene.

V usage is TRBV5-6 and J usage is TRBJ1-2; no definite D call. The germline V and J ends were trimmed by 1 base and 4 bases, with 17 bases remaining between them. There are 16 residues in the CDR3. Per germline, CDR1 SGHDT and CDR2 YYEEEE. For the CDR3, the DNA is TGTGCCAGCAGCTTGAAGGGCCACAAAATCGTCTATGGCTACACCTTC. It specifies CASSLKGHKIVYGYTF.

The chain combines TRBV6-4 with TRBJ2-1; possible D gene TRBD1, 5 bases. Per the germline V gene, CDR1 is MRHNA and CDR2 is SNTAGT. There are 13 residues in the CDR3. Trimming left V 4 bases short and J 7 bases short, with 11 bases between. The CDR3 is CASSVGQGNEQFF. The CDR3, as DNA: TGTGCCAGCAGTGTCGGTCAGGGTAATGAGCAGTTCTTC.

The V gene is TRBV11-2, the J gene TRBJ2-5; D not certain. The germline gives CDR1 SGHAT, CDR2 FQNNGV. The V and J ends lost 1 base and 6 bases respectively, with 6 bases between them. CDR3 length equals 12 residues. The CDR3 here is CASSLGKKTQYF. CDR3 nucleotides: TGTGCCAGCAGCTTAGGGAAGAAGACCCAGTACTTC. Based on the CDR3 plus reference TRBV11-2 and TRBJ2-5, the full variable domain is EAGVAQSPRYKIIEKRQSVAFWCNPISGHATLYWYQQILGQGPKLLIQFQNNGVVDDSQLPKDRFSAERLKGVDSTLKIQPAKLEDSAVYLCASSLGKKTQYFGPGTRLLVL.

CDR3 region: CASSFRPTGGTGELFF. The CDR3 DNA follows: TGTGCCAGCAGCTTTCGCCCGACCGGGGGCACCGGGGAGCTGTTTTTT. This chain uses TRBV7-6 with TRBJ2-2, with D possibly matching TRBD2 (6 bases). V was pared by 3 bases and J by 4 bases, with 15 bases between. The germline CDR1 and CDR2 sequences are SGHVS and FNYEAQ. CDR3 size: 16 residues.

V usage is TRBV7-9 and J usage is TRBJ2-7; D unresolved. CDR1 is SEHNR, CDR2 FQNEAQ, per germline (reference sequence). With 5 bases removed from V and 7 bases from J, the gap between germline ends came to 9 bases. This CDR3 is built from 11 residues. CDR3 sequence reads: CASSPSSEQYF. CDR3 nucleotide sequence: TGTGCCAGCAGCCCTTCGAGTGAGCAGTACTTC.

This clone was observed once. The gene calls are TRBV19 and TRBJ2-7; TRBD1 agrees at 9 bases. Trimming took 8 bases from V and 4 from J; bases not matched to a gene: 15. The CDR3 extends over 16 amino acids. Germline CDR1 and CDR2: LNHDA and SQIVND (reference sequence). CDR3 DNA: TGTGCCAGTCCCCGGGACAGGGCCCGATCCAAGTACGAGCAGTACTTC. Translation gives CASPRDRARSKYEQYF.

CDR3 in DNA: TGTGCCAGCAGGGGGAGCTCCTACGAGCAGTACTTC. It is translated as CASRGSSYEQYF. The V gene is TRBV2, the J gene TRBJ2-7; a weak D match, TRBD2 (5 bases). There are 12 residues in the CDR3. Between the trimmed V and J ends, which lost 6 bases and 0 bases, there was a span of 6 bases. Germline V gene sequence: CDR1 SNHLY, CDR2 FYNNEI.

The chain carries TRBV6-5 and TRBJ2-7, with D perhaps matching TRBD2 (6 bases). The V gene lost 2 bases and the J gene lost 3 bases, with 14 bases spanning the gap. The CDR3 loop spans 15 amino acids. Germline lookup yields CDR1 MNHEY and CDR2 SVGAGI. The CDR3 reads CASSYGPGTGYEQYF. The CDR3 DNA is TGTGCCAGCAGTTACGGCCCCGGGACTGGCTACGAGCAGTACTTC.

In DNA, the CDR3 is TGTGCCTGGAACGGACAGGGGTACGGTGAAAAACTGTTTTTT. The encoded protein is CAWNGQGYGEKLFF. The chain carries TRBV30 and TRBJ1-4; TRBD1 aligns across 9 bases. Germline V gene sequence: CDR1 GTSNPN, CDR2 SVGIG (reference sequence). The CDR3 length is 14 residues. V was pared by 4 bases and J by 7 bases, with 7 bases of the junction left unmatched. The whole variable domain, filled in from reference TRBV30 and TRBJ1-4, reads SQTIHQWPATLVQPVGSPLSLECTVEGTSNPNLYWYRQAAGRGLQLLFYSVGIGQISSEVPQNLSASRPQDRQFILSSKKLLLSDSGFYLCAWNGQGYGEKLFFGSGTQLSVL.

The CDR3 nucleotides are TGTGCCAGTAGTTTAAAACAGGGGGTCTTCTCTCTGGGCTACACCTTC. This translates into CASSLKQGVFSLGYTF. V and J are TRBV19 and TRBJ1-2; 8 bases are a match to TRBD1. J was trimmed by 8 bases and V by 5 bases; bases with no gene match: 16. CDR3 length equals 16 residues. CDR1 and CDR2 from the germline V gene are LNHDA and SQIVND (reference sequence).

This clone turned up a few times. The chain employs TRBV29-1 and TRBJ2-1; no clear D gene. The CDR3 has 13 residues. V lost 3 bases and J lost 0, with 6 bases in between. Germline V gene lookup returns CDR1 SQVTM and CDR2 ANQGSEA. CDR3 amino acids: CSVDQISYNEQFF. CDR3 DNA sequence: TGCAGCGTTGATCAGATCTCCTACAATGAGCAGTTCTTC.

The gene calls are TRBV6-5 and TRBJ1-6; D is unclear. The germline V and J ends were trimmed by 5 bases and 6 bases, with 8 bases remaining between them. Germline V gives CDR1 MNHEY, CDR2 SVGAGI. The CDR3 totals 13 residues. CDR3 region: CASSKDFNSPLHF. DNA of the CDR3: TGTGCCAGCAGTAAGGACTTTAATTCACCCCTCCACTTT.